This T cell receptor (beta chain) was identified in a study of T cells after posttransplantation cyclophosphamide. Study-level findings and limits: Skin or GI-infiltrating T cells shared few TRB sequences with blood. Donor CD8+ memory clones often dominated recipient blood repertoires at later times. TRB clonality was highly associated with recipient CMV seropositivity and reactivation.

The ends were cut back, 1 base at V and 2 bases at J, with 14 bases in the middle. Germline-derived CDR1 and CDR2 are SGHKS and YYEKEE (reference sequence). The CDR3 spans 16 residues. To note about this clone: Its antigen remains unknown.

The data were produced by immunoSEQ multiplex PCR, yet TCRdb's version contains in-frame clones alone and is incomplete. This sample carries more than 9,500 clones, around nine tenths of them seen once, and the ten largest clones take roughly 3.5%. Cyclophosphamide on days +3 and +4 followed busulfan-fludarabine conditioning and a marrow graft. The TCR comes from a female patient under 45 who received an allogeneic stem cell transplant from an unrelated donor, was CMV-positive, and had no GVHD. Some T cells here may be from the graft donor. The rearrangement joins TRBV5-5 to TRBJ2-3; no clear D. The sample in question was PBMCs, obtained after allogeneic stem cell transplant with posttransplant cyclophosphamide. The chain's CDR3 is CASSLLPTSTTDTQYF. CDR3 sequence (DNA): TGTGCCAGCAGCTTGCTCCCGACAAGTACCACAGATACGCAGTATTTT.